The 20 T cell receptor beta chains below come from one sample, sequenced in a study of cytomegalovirus exposure and HLA in healthy donors. PCR was performed using 60 Vbeta and 13 Jbeta primers. Assay used: immunoSEQ multiplex PCR; TCRdb lists only in-frame clones, some missing. The sample has roughly 130,000 clones, 75% to 85% seen once. Input material: PBMCs. All receptors come from a male donor in good health and CMV-seropositive.

The V and J genes are TRBV7-8 and TRBJ1-5, with TRBD1 identical over 7 bases. V lost 5 bases, J lost 7 bases, and 8 bases stayed unmatched. In germline, CDR1 is SGHVS, CDR2 FQNEAQ. CDR3 size: 14 residues. CDR3 sequence (DNA): TGTGCCAGCAGCCAGGACAGGTCCGGGCAGCCCCAGCATTTT. This gives the protein CASSQDRSGQPQHF.

The CDR3 region is CASSEALLGQEEYF. The CDR3 nucleotides read TGTGCCAGCAGTGAAGCGCTTCTAGGACAGGAGGAGTACTTC. The chain employs TRBV2 and TRBJ2-7; 7 bases match TRBD1. The germline gives CDR1 SNHLY, CDR2 FYNNEI. The CDR3 extends over 14 amino acids. Unmatched junction bases numbered 10, after V lost 0 bases and J lost 11 bases.

The chain couples TRBV28 to TRBJ1-2; 7 bases align to TRBD1. The trim removed 3 bases at V and 5 bases at J, leaving 6 bases unmatched. The CDR3 has 14 residues. Germline V lookup: CDR1 MDHEN, CDR2 SYDVKM. CDR3 residues: CASSFGDSGYGYTF. CDR3 in DNA: TGTGCCAGCAGTTTTGGGGACAGCGGTTATGGCTACACCTTC.

Points on this clone: Its ends do not fully match the called genes, so a read error is possible. This chain joins TRBV25-1 and TRBJ1-1; D is perhaps TRBD1 (6 bases). The CDR3 contains 14 residues. Germline-derived CDR1 and CDR2 are MGHDK and SYGVNS. The CDR3 reads CASSASTGYTKAFF. The CDR3, as DNA: TGTGCCAGCAGTGCTTCCACAGGGTACACTAAAGCTTTCTTT.

The chain combines TRBV5-8 with TRBJ2-1, with 9 bases that match TRBD2. The germline CDR1 and CDR2 sequences are SGHTS and YDEGEE. V lost 0 bases and J lost 8; bases outside the gene matches: 9. The CDR3 spans 16 residues. In DNA, the CDR3 is TGTGCCAGCAGCTTGGGCGGGAGGGCTTTCAACGATGAGCAGTTCTTC. Translating it yields CASSLGGRAFNDEQFF.

The chain uses TRBV28 and TRBJ2-2; TRBD1 matches at 7 bases. Trimming removed 4 bases from V and 1 base from J; junction bases left unmatched: 3. Germline values: CDR1 MDHEN, CDR2 SYDVKM. The CDR3 has 15 amino acids. The CDR3 DNA reads TGTGCCAGCAGTTGGGGACAGCTGAACACCGGGGAGCTGTTTTTT. Protein product: CASSWGQLNTGELFF.

This clone was detected a few times. This rearrangement joins TRBV4-1 to TRBJ2-7; TRBD1 matches at 10 bases. V was clipped by 1 base and J by 3 bases; unmatched bases: 0. The length of the CDR3 is 14 residues. Germline V lookup: CDR1 MGHRA, CDR2 YSYEKL. For the CDR3, the DNA is TGCGCCAGCAGCCAAGGGGACAGGGGCTACGAGCAGTACTTC. Amino acids: CASSQGDRGYEQYF.

V gene TRBV30 combines with J gene TRBJ1-1; D is undetermined. CDR1 is GTSNPN and CDR2 is SVGIG in the germline V gene (reference sequence). This CDR3 has 13 amino acids. The germline V and J ends were trimmed by 2 bases and 3 bases, with 10 bases remaining between them. The CDR3 loop is CAWSLSGHTEAFF. CDR3 coding DNA: TGTGCCTGGAGTCTTTCTGGGCACACTGAAGCTTTCTTT.

This chain uses TRBV18 with TRBJ1-1; D is possibly TRBD1 (6 bases). This CDR3 is built from 15 residues. V was cut by 6 bases and J by 4 bases, with 18 bases left in between. CDR1 is KGHSH and CDR2 is LQKENI in the germline V gene. For the CDR3, the DNA is TGTGCCAGCTCCTTGGGGGGGGCCCTGGGCACTGAAGCTTTCTTT. It codes for CASSLGGALGTEAFF. Looking up the rest from reference TRBV18 and TRBJ1-1 gives the full variable domain: NAGVMQNPRHLVRRRGQEARLRCSPMKGHSHVYWYRQLPEEGLKFMVYLQKENIIDESGMPKERFSAEFPKEGPSILRIQQVVRGDSAAYFCASSLGGALGTEAFFGQGTRLTVV.

V gene TRBV7-9 combines with J gene TRBJ2-1; D remains unclear. V lost 2 bases to trimming and J lost 10 bases, with 12 bases between them. Germline V gives CDR1 SEHNR, CDR2 FQNEAQ (reference sequence). The CDR3 has 13 residues. CDR3 sequence reads: CASSLLDHREQFF. The DNA of the CDR3 is TGTGCCAGCAGCTTACTCGATCACCGGGAGCAGTTCTTC.

This chain links TRBV6-4 with TRBJ1-5; 7 bases map to TRBD1. CDR3 length: 13 residues. CDR1 and CDR2 from the germline V gene are MRHNA and SNTAGT. V shed 6 bases and J 11 bases; nucleotides not matched to a gene: 10. CDR3 residues: CASRGGRGLAQHF. DNA for the CDR3: TGTGCCAGCAGAGGGGGCAGGGGTTTGGCCCAGCATTTT.

This sequence joins TRBV5-1 and TRBJ2-7; possibly TRBD2 for D (6 bases). In germline, CDR1 is SGHRS, CDR2 YFSETQ. Deletions cut 4 bases from V and 0 bases from J, with 20 bases between. The CDR3 covers 17 residues. Written as DNA, the CDR3 is TGCGCCAGCAGCCCTCTTTTAGGAGGGGACCACTCCTACGAGCAGTACTTC. This translates into CASSPLLGGDHSYEQYF.

The sample holds a few counts of this clone. This chain connects TRBV2 to TRBJ2-1; D is undetermined. This CDR3 comprises 13 residues. Trimming left V 4 bases short and J 13 bases short, with 17 bases between. Germline CDR1 is SNHLY and CDR2 is FYNNEI. The CDR3 here is CASSVLSEVFQFF. CDR3 in DNA: TGTGCCAGCAGTGTCCTCTCTGAGGTTTTTCAGTTCTTC.

This clone was recorded only once. The genes are TRBV2 and TRBJ2-4; TRBD1 matches 9 bases. The CDR3 is 16 residues long. V trimming: 4 bases; J trimming: 6 bases; junction bases outside the gene matches: 10. Germline CDR1 reads SNHLY; CDR2 reads FYNNEI. CDR3 in amino acids: CASSVSTGGAGNIQYF. In nucleotides, the CDR3 is TGTGCCAGCAGTGTTTCTACAGGGGGCGCGGGAAACATTCAGTACTTC.

This chain links TRBV4-2 with TRBJ2-3; D possibly corresponds to TRBD1 (6 bases). CDR3 length: 15 residues. Germline V gene lookup returns CDR1 LGHNA and CDR2 YNFKEQ. V was shortened by 0 bases and J by 5 bases, with 12 bases between the two germline ends. CDR3 in amino acids: CASSQDPLGGDTQYF. CDR3 nucleotides: TGTGCCAGCAGCCAAGATCCTCTAGGGGGAGATACGCAGTATTTT.

With regard to this clone: At one end, the junction sequence differs from germline, possibly due to a read error. The rearrangement joins TRBV5-1 to TRBJ2-6; perhaps TRBD1 as D (5 bases). Germline V CDR1 and CDR2: SGHRS, YFSETQ. CDR3 length: 16 amino acids. The CDR3 DNA sequence: TGCGCCAGCAGCCAGGATCTACCCTCTGGGGCCAACGGCCTGACTTTC. Protein: CASSQDLPSGANGLTF.

The chain carries TRBV28 and TRBJ2-6; 7 bases agree with TRBD1. J gave up 0 bases and V 5 bases, and 7 bases lay outside the gene matches. This CDR3 has 17 residues. From germline, CDR1 is MDHEN and CDR2 SYDVKM. CDR3 sequence (DNA): TGTGCCAGCAGTATCCGACAGGGAGTCTCTGGGGCCAACGTCCTGACTTTC. It is translated as CASSIRQGVSGANVLTF.

The V gene is TRBV7-3, the J gene TRBJ2-4; 8 positions match TRBD1. Unmatched junction bases numbered 3, after V lost 4 bases and J lost 7 bases. This CDR3 has 13 amino acids. The germline V gene encodes CDR1 SGHTA and CDR2 FQGTGA. The CDR3 DNA sequence: TGTGCCAGCAGCTACGACAGGGGTAACATTCAGTACTTC. Translation: CASSYDRGNIQYF.

This rearrangement joins TRBV2 to TRBJ2-1; D is unresolved. Deletions cut 5 bases from V and 15 bases from J, with 14 bases between. This CDR3 has 11 amino acids. The germline V gene has CDR1 SNHLY and CDR2 FYNNEI. The CDR3, as DNA: TGTGCCAGCAGTTCAGAGAGGTCGGGGTTCTTC. It encodes CASSSERSGFF.

The rearrangement joins TRBV5-1 to TRBJ2-1; the match to TRBD2 covers 13 bases. CDR1 and CDR2 (germline): SGHRS, YFSETQ. Trimming took 1 base from V and 7 from J; bases not matched to a gene: 5. The CDR3 consists of 16 residues. In DNA, the CDR3 is TGCGCCAGCAGCTTGTGGACTAGCGGGAGAGAGAATGAGCAGTTCTTC. This codes for CASSLWTSGRENEQFF.